This T cell receptor (beta chain) is from a study of early T cells in non-severe SARS-CoV-2 infection (TCRdb year 2021). Notes on the research overall: Bulk RNA from unsorted whole blood was used for TCR sequencing, so alpha and beta chains could not be paired. General conclusions and limits of the study: VDJdb matching was skewed toward anti-spike CD8 responses, so virus-specific expansions were likely underestimated and private and CD4 specificities were missed.

Set within a cohort of healthcare workers in London, UK, this nested case-control study involved weekly PCR testing of nasopharyngeal swabs along with blood sampling. Between 23 and 31 March 2020, the week of the UK lockdown, healthcare workers were enrolled and then followed up weekly for as long as 16 weeks. With regard to this clonotype: Its antigen has not been determined. No base qualities exist here, and no much larger clone lies one base off it.

At the junction V is shortened by 3 bases and J by 0 bases, with 8 bases in between. The CDR1 and CDR2 encoded by the germline V gene are LGHNA and YSLEER. The CDR3 goes from the cysteine to the phenylalanine over 14 residues. Solely the CDR3 DNA is kept, with 42 bases framed from the first base. Libraries were built with 5' RACE. The instrument was a NextSeq 500. Unique molecular identifiers were attached to individual cDNA molecules in the TCR library protocol so that sequencing error and PCR bias could be corrected. Sequencing covered both TCR alpha and beta chains, and within each sample the abundances of alpha and beta sequences were tightly co-correlated. The source study handled its data this way. Decombinator V4 was used to perform V gene, J gene and CDR3 annotation of TCR sequences. TCRs were defined as expanded if a significant change between any two time points was detected under a Poisson model with p below 0.0001. TCR abundances were normalised to the total number of TCRs sequenced per sample and were expressed as counts per million. MAIT TCRs were defined by TRAV1-2 paired with TRAJ12, TRAJ20 or TRAJ33, and iNKT TCRs by TRAV10 paired with TRAJ18. A search of VDJdb, accessed on 1 November 2021, was run for TCRs annotated to CMV, EBV and SARS-CoV-2, with TCRs annotated for multiple antigens excluded. TCRdb cleaned the public reads at Q25 with fastp, built clones with MiXCR and kept in-frame beta chains. Entries that share a CDR3 protein sequence are merged under the most common genes and DNA. The V and J calls here are based on TCRdb, not the publication. Within this sample are some 66,000 distinct CDR3 sequences, with 9.5% to 15% of them counted one time only. In total, the top ten clones hold roughly 4.6% of the sample.

Recombination connected TRBV4-3 to TRBJ1-2, with the D gene call left open. The sample consisted of whole blood. The clonotype originates from an adult who was a healthcare worker with PCR-confirmed SARS-CoV-2 infection or an uninfected control (not recorded which). The nucleotide sequence reads as follows: TGCGCCAGCAGCCACACGGTTACTAACTATGGCTACACCTTC. Protein translation: CASSHTVTNYGYTF.